Reported below is one T cell receptor (beta chain). Using immunoSEQ multiplex PCR, the repertoire was profiled, and TCRdb retains in-frame clones only, with some absent. The sample comprises 84,000 or so clones, just under 85% of which are singletons, and about 12% rests with the top ten. These data come from a study of blood T cell repertoires in COVID-19. Study-level information: The analysed material was cDNA or gDNA that came from T cells, B-cell-depleted T cells, or PBMCs.

Germline V gene sequence: CDR1 SGHRS, CDR2 YFSETQ. The junction had 15 bases not matched to a gene; V was cut back by 2 bases and J by 14 bases. This CDR3 contains 15 residues. This chain joins TRBV5-1 and TRBJ2-3; 9 nucleotides align to TRBD1. The sample consisted of peripheral blood. The TCR sequence derives from a woman between 65 and 79 years old with active or convalescent COVID-19. The CDR3 reads CASSLLDTRSTGGYF. The CDR3 DNA follows: TGCGCCAGCAGCTTACTCGATACGCGGTCGACAGGGGGGTATTTT.